These 14 T cell receptor beta chains originate from one sample sequenced in a study of vaccination and CD4 T cells after COVID-19. Treatment meaning: roughly 11-day PBMC culture with coronavirus spike peptide pools or control peptides (ViraFEST assay). With the Oncomine TCR Beta short-read assay, DNA from cultured CD4+ T cells was sequenced. TCRdb re-called the PCR reads with MiXCR, one entry per CDR3 protein. This sample carries about 11,000 distinct CDR3 sequences, about 31% of them seen once, and the ten largest clones take about a sixth. These TCRs' antigens remain unknown. This material consisted of CD4+ T cells from blood, cultured in vitro, taken after SARS-CoV-2 vaccination. The receptors here all came from a human donor who had recovered from COVID-19.

The chain has TRBV7-2 and TRBJ1-1, with a weak D call TRBD1 (6 bases). The CDR3 runs 14 residues. Trimming took 3 bases from V and 1 from J, leaving 9 bases between them. The germline CDR1 and CDR2 sequences are SGHTA and FQGNSA. In DNA form, the CDR3 reads TGTGCCAGCAGCTTGGTCAGGGGGAACACTGAAGCTTTCTTT. Residues: CASSLVRGNTEAFF.

This clonotype was seen once. The chain recombines TRBV19 with TRBJ2-2; no definite D call. This CDR3 has 15 amino acids. The V and J ends lost 5 bases and 2 bases respectively, with 12 bases between them. Germline-derived CDR1 and CDR2 are LNHDA and SQIVND (reference sequence). In nucleotides, the CDR3 is TGTGCCAGTAGTCTTCAACCCCTTAACACCGGGGAGCTGTTTTTT. The encoded protein is CASSLQPLNTGELFF.

The chain couples TRBV27 to TRBJ2-5, with D possibly TRBD2 on 6 matching bases. The V gene lost 3 bases and the J gene lost 2 bases, with 7 bases spanning the gap. CDR1 is MNHEY and CDR2 is SMNVEV in the germline V gene (reference sequence). The CDR3 is made up of 13 amino acids. For the CDR3, the DNA is TGTGCCAGCAGTTTCCTAGCGCAAGAGACCCAGTACTTC. It codes for CASSFLAQETQYF.

This clonotype has more than one count but fewer than ten. The chain recombines TRBV20-1 with TRBJ2-1; TRBD2 matches at 7 bases. Germline V gives CDR1 DFQATT, CDR2 SNEGSKA (reference sequence). This CDR3 has 14 residues. V was clipped by 3 bases and J by 0 bases; unmatched bases: 2. This CDR3 is CSARSGISYNEQFF. The CDR3 DNA reads TGCAGTGCTAGGAGCGGGATCTCCTACAATGAGCAGTTCTTC.

The V gene is TRBV28, the J gene TRBJ2-3; 9 bases match TRBD1. Per germline, CDR1 MDHEN and CDR2 SYDVKM. The CDR3 has 15 residues. The J segment lost 3 bases and the V segment lost 6 bases, leaving 7 bases of the junction unmatched. Here the CDR3 DNA reads TGTGCCAGCAGGGACAGGGGATTTCGGACAGATACGCAGTATTTT. This encodes CASRDRGFRTDTQYF.

V usage is TRBV6-5 and J usage is TRBJ2-3; 9 bases fit TRBD2. Germline CDR1 and CDR2: MNHEY and SVGAGI. The CDR3 is made up of 16 amino acids. Unmatched junction bases numbered 3, after V lost 0 bases and J lost 2 bases. CDR3 sequence (DNA): TGTGCCAGCAGTTACTCCGCGGGAGGGTACACAGATACGCAGTATTTT. It translates to CASSYSAGGYTDTQYF.

The rearrangement links TRBV7-3 to TRBJ2-5; no definite D call. Germline V gene sequence: CDR1 SGHTA, CDR2 FQGTGA. The ends were cut back, 1 base at V and 3 bases at J, with 15 bases in the middle. This CDR3 spans 16 amino acids. CDR3 in amino acids: CASSLIGLGPKETQYF. Written as DNA, the CDR3 is TGTGCCAGCAGCTTAATTGGCCTCGGTCCCAAAGAGACCCAGTACTTC. The full variable domain, in which reference TRBV7-3 and TRBJ2-5 provide the parts outside the CDR3, is GAGVSQTPSNKVTEKGKYVELRCDPISGHTALYWYRQSLGQGPEFLIYFQGTGAADDSGLPNDRFFAVRPEGSVSTLKIQRTERGDSAVYLCASSLIGLGPKETQYFGPGTRLLVL.

V and J are TRBV11-3 and TRBJ2-1; TRBD2 aligns across 8 bases. The germline CDR1 and CDR2 sequences are SGHNT and YENEEA. V trimming: 0 bases; J trimming: 7 bases; junction bases outside the gene matches: 5. The CDR3 consists of 15 residues. CDR3 sequence reads: CASSLDGRAWNEQFF. DNA of the CDR3: TGTGCCAGCAGCTTAGACGGGAGGGCGTGGAATGAGCAGTTCTTC.

The chain joins TRBV5-1 to TRBJ1-2; weak D call: TRBD1 (6 bases). This CDR3 is built from 13 residues. Germline V CDR1 and CDR2: SGHRS, YFSETQ. Trimming took 4 bases from V and 2 from J, leaving 9 bases between them. CDR3 DNA sequence: TGCGCCAGCAGCCCCGGACAGAACTATGGCTACACCTTC. Protein: CASSPGQNYGYTF.

The V call is TRBV20-1, the J call TRBJ1-2, with D tentatively TRBD1 (6 bases). V lost 0 bases and J 4 bases, leaving 12 bases between the germline ends. The CDR3 has 14 residues. The V gene's germline CDR1 is DFQATT and CDR2 SNEGSKA (reference sequence). DNA for the CDR3: TGCAGTGCTAGAGACCCACGGGGGGCCTATGGCTACACCTTC. Residues: CSARDPRGAYGYTF.

J is TRBJ2-5 and V is TRBV2; TRBD1 or TRBD2 may be the D gene (6 bases each). This CDR3 is 17 amino acids long. The germline V and J ends were trimmed by 2 bases and 4 bases, with 20 bases remaining between them. Germline CDR1 and CDR2: SNHLY and FYNNEI. CDR3: CASSEFGSGEESETQYF. In DNA, the CDR3 is TGTGCCAGCAGTGAATTTGGGTCAGGGGAGGAATCAGAGACCCAGTACTTC.

This clonotype appeared once. V usage is TRBV20-1 and J usage is TRBJ2-3; D remains unclear. The CDR3 consists of 11 residues. V was shortened by 5 bases and J by 5 bases, with 8 bases between the two germline ends. Germline V lookup: CDR1 DFQATT, CDR2 SNEGSKA (reference sequence). CDR3 DNA: TGCAGTGCTCCGAGGCTAGATACGCAGTATTTT. Residues: CSAPRLDTQYF.

This clonotype was recorded a few times. This chain's CDR3 is CATSRDVAYEQYF. Written as DNA, the CDR3 is TGTGCCACCAGCAGAGATGTCGCCTACGAGCAGTACTTC. The chain carries TRBV15 and TRBJ2-7; D not certain. There are 13 residues in the CDR3. Germline assignment: CDR1 LNHNV and CDR2 YYDKDF (reference sequence). Trimming pared 0 bases from V and 2 bases from J, leaving 5 bases between.

This clonotype was counted a few times. V gene TRBV10-3 combines with J gene TRBJ2-7; D is possibly TRBD2 (6 bases). The CDR3 consists of 12 residues. Germline V gene data show CDR1 as ENHRY and CDR2 as SYGVKD. V was cut by 5 bases and J by 7 bases, with 12 bases left in between. CDR3 loop: CAISRELGEQYF. CDR3 DNA sequence: TGTGCCATCAGTCGGGAGCTCGGGGAGCAGTACTTC.